This T cell receptor (beta chain) was recovered during a study of CD4 T cells in relation to SARS-CoV-2 and coronaviruses. Study-wide background: After 10 to 11 days of antigen culture, PBMC TCR beta CDR3s were sequenced. Regarding the study as a whole: Samples before the pandemic and after infection were not matched within any donor.

This clone was recorded only once. The target antigen is unknown. Naive and memory CD4+ T cells were cultured with CEF, then survey-sequenced. Sequenced by immunoSEQ multiplex PCR; TCRdb stores in-frame clones only, minus some. The profile shows about 43,000 clones, over 70% of them singletons. Naive or memory CD4+ cells were cultured 1:1 with T cell-depleted PBMCs plus CEF. Germline CDR1 SGHAT, CDR2 FQNNGV. The CDR3 is 14 residues long. V trimming: 4 bases; J trimming: 1 base; junction bases outside the gene matches: 2. This TCR was sampled from an adult with COVID-19. The sequencing sample was made of naive CD4+ T cells from PBMCs, cultured in vitro. Subset: naive CD4+ T cells isolated by negative enrichment. V usage is TRBV11-2 and J usage is TRBJ2-5; TRBD2 aligns across 8 bases. The CDR3 DNA follows: TGTGCCAGCAGCTACACTAGCGGCCAAGAGACCCAGTACTTC. This codes for CASSYTSGQETQYF.